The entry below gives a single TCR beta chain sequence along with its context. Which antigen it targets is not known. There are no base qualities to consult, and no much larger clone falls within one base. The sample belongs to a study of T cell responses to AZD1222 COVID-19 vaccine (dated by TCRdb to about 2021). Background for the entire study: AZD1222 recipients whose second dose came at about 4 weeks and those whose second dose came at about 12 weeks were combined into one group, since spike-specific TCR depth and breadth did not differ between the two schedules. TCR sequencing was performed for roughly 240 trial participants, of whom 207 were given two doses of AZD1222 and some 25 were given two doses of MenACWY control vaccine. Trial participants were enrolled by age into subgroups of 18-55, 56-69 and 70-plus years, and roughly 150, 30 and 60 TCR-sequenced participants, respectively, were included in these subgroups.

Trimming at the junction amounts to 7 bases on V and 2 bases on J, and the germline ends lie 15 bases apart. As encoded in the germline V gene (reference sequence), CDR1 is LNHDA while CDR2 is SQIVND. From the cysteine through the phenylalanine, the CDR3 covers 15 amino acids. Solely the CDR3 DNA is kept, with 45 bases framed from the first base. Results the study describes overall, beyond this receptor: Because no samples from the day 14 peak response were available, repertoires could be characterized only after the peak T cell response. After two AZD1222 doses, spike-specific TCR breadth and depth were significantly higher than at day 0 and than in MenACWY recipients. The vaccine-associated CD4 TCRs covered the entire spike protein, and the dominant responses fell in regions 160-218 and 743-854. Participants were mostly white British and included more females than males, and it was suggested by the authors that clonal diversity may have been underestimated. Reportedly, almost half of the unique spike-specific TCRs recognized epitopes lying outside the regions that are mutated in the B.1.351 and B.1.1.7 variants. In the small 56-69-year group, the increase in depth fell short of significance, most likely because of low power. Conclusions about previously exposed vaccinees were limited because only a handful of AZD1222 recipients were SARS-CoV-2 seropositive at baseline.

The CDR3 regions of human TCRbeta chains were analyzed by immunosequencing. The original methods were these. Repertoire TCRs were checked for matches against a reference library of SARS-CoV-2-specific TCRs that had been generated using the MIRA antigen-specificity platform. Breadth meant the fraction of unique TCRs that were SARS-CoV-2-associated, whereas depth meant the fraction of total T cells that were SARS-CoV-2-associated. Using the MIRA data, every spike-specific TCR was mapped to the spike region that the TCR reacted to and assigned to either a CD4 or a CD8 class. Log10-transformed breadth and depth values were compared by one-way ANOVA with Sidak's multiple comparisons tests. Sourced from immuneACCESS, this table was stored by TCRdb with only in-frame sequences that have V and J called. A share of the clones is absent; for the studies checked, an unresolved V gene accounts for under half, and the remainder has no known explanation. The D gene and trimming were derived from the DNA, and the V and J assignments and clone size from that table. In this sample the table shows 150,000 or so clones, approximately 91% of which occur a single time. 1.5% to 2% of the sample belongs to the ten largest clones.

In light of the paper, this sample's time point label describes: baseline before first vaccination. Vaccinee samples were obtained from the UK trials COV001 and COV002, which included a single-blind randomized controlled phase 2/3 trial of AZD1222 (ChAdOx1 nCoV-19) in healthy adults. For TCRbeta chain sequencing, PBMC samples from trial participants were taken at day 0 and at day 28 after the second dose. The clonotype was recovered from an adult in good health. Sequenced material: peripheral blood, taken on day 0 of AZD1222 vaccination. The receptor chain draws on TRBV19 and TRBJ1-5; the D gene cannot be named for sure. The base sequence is TGTGCCAGTACCCTGGGAGAATTTGGCAATCAGCCCCAGCATTTT. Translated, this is CASTLGEFGNQPQHF.